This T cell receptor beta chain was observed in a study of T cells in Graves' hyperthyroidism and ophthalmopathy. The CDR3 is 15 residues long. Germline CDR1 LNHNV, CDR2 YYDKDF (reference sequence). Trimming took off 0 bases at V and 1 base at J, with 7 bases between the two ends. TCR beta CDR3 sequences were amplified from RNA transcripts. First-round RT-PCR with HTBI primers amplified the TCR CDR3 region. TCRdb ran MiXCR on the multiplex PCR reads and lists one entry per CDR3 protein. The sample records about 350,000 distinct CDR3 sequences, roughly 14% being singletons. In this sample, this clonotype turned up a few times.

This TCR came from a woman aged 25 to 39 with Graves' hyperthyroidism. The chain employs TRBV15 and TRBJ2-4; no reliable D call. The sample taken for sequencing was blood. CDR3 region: CATSRDSQAKNIQYF. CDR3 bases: TGTGCCACCAGCAGAGATTCCCAGGCCAAAAACATTCAGTACTTC.